The 4 T cell receptor beta chains below all came from one sample that was sequenced in a study of graft-versus-host responses after intestinal transplantation (dated by TCRdb to 2020 to 2023). The sample's time point label is to be understood as: cells obtained before transplantation from donor or recipient. The library was built by means of the immunoSEQ multiplex PCR assay. As stored in TCRdb, this immuneACCESS dataset retains in-frame rearrangements with V and J assigned. A fraction of the clones does not appear; measured against another copy, unresolved V genes explain less than half of the discrepancy, and the remainder lacks a known reason. The sample table lists 5,000 or so clones, approximately 28% of them with a count of one. The ten top clones hold 5% to 6.5% of the sample. The source was alloreactive CD4+ T cells from a mixed lymphocyte reaction culture, collected before transplantation. The cell subset or site label of this sample denotes: CFSE-low proliferating T cells sorted from roughly six-day pre-transplant mixed lymphocyte reaction (GvH or HvG direction). These receptor sequences come from a human patient who was an organ donor for intestinal transplantation.

The chain uses TRBV7-3 and TRBJ1-5, with D unclear. Germline CDR1 and CDR2: SGHTA and FQGTGA. V was clipped by 5 bases and J by 3 bases, with 11 bases between them. This CDR3 is 14 amino acids long. In DNA form, the CDR3 reads TGTGCCAGCAGCCCCCCCGGGGACAATCAGCCCCAGCATTTT. It translates to CASSPPGDNQPQHF.

This clone showed up just a few times. V and J are TRBV27 and TRBJ2-7; 10 nucleotides line up with TRBD2. Germline V lookup: CDR1 MNHEY, CDR2 SMNVEV (reference sequence). The CDR3 runs 16 residues. The J segment lost 5 bases and the V segment lost 2 bases, leaving 9 bases of the junction unmatched. CDR3 in DNA: TGTGCCAGCAGTTTAATTTTGGCTAGCGGGGGCCACGAGCAGTACTTC. This translates into CASSLILASGGHEQYF.

By proportion, this clone is medium-sized. Other DNA variants within this sample encode the same CDR3. The chain employs TRBV7-2 and TRBJ2-7, with a weak D call TRBD2 (5 bases). The CDR3 totals 15 residues. Trimming left V 2 bases short and J 2 bases short, with 13 bases between. Germline V gives CDR1 SGHTA, CDR2 FQGNSA. In nucleotides, the CDR3 is TGTGCCAGCAGCTTAAGGGCTGGGAGCACCTACGAGCAGTACTTC. As protein: CASSLRAGSTYEQYF.

For this clone: The junction departs from the called germline gene at one end, perhaps through a read error. This rearrangement joins TRBV7-2 to TRBJ1-2; no clear D. This CDR3 contains 14 residues. Germline V CDR1 and CDR2: SGHTA, FQGNSA. CDR3: CASSLGVGVFGHTF. Written as DNA, the CDR3 is TGTGCCAGCAGCTTAGGCGTCGGGGTCTTTGGCCACACCTTC.